These 2 T cell receptor beta chains originate from one sample sequenced in a study of beta chain features in type 1 diabetes. Since all of the isolated RNA was reverse transcribed, expressed TCRB transcripts were what got sequenced. Profiled with immunoSEQ multiplex PCR; TCRdb holds only in-frame clones, not every one. The data contain under 300,000 clones, around 9.9% of them seen just once; the ten biggest clones take up around 0.017%. General study findings and limits: TCRB CDR3 length was moderately but significantly reduced in all four CD4+ subsets of Type 1 diabetes patients.

The antigens of these receptors remain unknown. The sample comprised naive CD4+ T cells from blood. Receptors were obtained from a man in his thirties or forties with type 1 diabetes.

This chain uses TRBV5-1 with TRBJ1-1; possible D gene TRBD1, 5 bases. CDR1 is SGHRS and CDR2 is YFSETQ in the germline V gene. V was pared by 5 bases and J by 5 bases, with 13 bases between. CDR3 length equals 13 residues. Here the CDR3 DNA reads TGCGCCAGCAGTCCCGAATCAGGGACTGAAGCTTTCTTT. Protein: CASSPESGTEAFF.

The chain links TRBV29-1 to TRBJ2-1; 8 bases map to TRBD2. The CDR3 extends over 16 amino acids. CDR1 SQVTM and CDR2 ANQGSEA come from the germline V gene. V shed 6 bases, J shed 0 bases, and the junction held 10 bases outside the gene matches. The CDR3 DNA sequence: TGCAGCGTCGCCTCCCGGGGGGGAAGCTCCTACAATGAGCAGTTCTTC. As protein: CSVASRGGSSYNEQFF.